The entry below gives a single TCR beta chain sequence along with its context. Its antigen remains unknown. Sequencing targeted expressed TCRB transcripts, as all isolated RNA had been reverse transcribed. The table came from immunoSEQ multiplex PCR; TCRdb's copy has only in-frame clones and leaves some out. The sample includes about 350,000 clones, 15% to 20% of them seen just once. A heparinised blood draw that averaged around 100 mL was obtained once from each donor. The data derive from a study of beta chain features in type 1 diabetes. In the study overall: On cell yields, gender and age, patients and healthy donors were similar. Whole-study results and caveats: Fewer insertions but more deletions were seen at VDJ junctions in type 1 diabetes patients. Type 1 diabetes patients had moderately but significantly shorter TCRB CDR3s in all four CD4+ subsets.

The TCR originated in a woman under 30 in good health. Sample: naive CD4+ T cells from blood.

DNA for the CDR3: TGTGCCAGCAGCGGCGGGCCGACAGGGTTTAATCAGCCCCAGCATTTT. Translating it yields CASSGGPTGFNQPQHF. The V gene is TRBV7-2, the J gene TRBJ1-5, with 7 bases matching TRBD1. V was clipped by 5 bases and J by 4 bases; unmatched bases: 11. Germline CDR1 SGHTA, CDR2 FQGNSA. The CDR3 sequence is 16 residues long.